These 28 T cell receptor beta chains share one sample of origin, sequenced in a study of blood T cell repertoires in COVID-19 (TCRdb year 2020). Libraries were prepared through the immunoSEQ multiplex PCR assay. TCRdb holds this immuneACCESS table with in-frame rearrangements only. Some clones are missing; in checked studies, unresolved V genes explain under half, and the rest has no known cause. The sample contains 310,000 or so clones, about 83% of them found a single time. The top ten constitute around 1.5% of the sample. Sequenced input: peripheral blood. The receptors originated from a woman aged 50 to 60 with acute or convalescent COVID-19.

Written as DNA, the CDR3 is TGTGCCAGCAGCCAGGGACAGGACTACGAGCAGTACTTC. Encoded protein: CASSQGQDYEQYF. The V call is TRBV5-4, the J call TRBJ2-7, with 8 bases aligning to TRBD1. Germline V gene data show CDR1 as SGHNT and CDR2 as YYREEE (reference sequence). This CDR3 is 13 amino acids long. The V gene end was trimmed by 4 bases and the J gene end by 3 bases; junction bases not matched to a gene: 3.

The DNA of the CDR3 is TGTGCCAGCAGAAGGGCCGGACACCGCTCCTACAATGAGCAGTTCTTC. Its protein product is CASRRAGHRSYNEQFF. The chain joins TRBV21-1 to TRBJ2-1; the table's D call TRBD1 went unverified against the DNA. TRBV21-1 is noted as a pseudogene. The CDR3 has 16 amino acids.

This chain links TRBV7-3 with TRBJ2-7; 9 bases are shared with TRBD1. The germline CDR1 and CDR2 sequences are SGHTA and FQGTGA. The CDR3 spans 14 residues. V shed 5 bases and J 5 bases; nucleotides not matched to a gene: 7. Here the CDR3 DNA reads TGTGCCAGCAGCCCGGGACAGGGTCTCAACGAGCAGTACTTC. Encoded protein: CASSPGQGLNEQYF.

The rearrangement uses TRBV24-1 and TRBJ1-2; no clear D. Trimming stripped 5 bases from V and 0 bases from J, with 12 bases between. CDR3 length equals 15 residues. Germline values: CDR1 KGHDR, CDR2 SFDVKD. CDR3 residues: CATSGSGFANYGYTF. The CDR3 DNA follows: TGTGCCACCAGTGGAAGCGGTTTTGCTAACTATGGCTACACCTTC.

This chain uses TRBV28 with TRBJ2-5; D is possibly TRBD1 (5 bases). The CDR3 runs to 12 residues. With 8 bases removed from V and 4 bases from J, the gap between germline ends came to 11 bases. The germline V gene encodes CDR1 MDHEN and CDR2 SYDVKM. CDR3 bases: TGTGCCAGCCAGGGTACCCCAGAGACCCAGTACTTC. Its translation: CASQGTPETQYF.

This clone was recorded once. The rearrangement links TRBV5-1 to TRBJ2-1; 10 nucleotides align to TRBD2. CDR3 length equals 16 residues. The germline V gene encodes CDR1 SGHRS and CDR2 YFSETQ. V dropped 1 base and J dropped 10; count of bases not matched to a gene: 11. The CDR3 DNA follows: TGCGCCAGCAGCTTGACATCCCTAGCGGGAGAGGAGGAGCAGTTCTTC. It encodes CASSLTSLAGEEEQFF.

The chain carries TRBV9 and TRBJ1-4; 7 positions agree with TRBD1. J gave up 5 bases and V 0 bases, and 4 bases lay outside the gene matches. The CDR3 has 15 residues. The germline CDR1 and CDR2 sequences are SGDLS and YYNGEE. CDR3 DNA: TGTGCCAGCAGCGTAGGGGGGACAGAGAATGAAAAACTGTTTTTT. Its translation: CASSVGGTENEKLFF. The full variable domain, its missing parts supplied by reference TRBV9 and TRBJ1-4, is DSGVTQTPKHLITATGQRVTLRCSPRSGDLSVYWYQQSLDQGLQFLIQYYNGEERAKGNILERFSAQQFPDLHSELNLSSLELGDSALYFCASSVGGTENEKLFFGSGTQLSVL.

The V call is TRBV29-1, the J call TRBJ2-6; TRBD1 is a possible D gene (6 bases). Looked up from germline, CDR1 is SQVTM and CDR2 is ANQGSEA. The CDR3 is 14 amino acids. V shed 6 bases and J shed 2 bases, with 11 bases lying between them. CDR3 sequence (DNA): TGCAGCGTCCTACAGGGTCCTGGGGCCAACGTCCTGACTTTC. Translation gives CSVLQGPGANVLTF.

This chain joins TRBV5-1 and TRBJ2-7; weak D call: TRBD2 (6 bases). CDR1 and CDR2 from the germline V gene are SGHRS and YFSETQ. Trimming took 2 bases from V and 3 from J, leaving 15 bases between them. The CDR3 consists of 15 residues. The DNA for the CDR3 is TGCGCCAGCAGCTTAAGGCCGGGACTCCTCTACGAGCAGTACTTC. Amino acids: CASSLRPGLLYEQYF.

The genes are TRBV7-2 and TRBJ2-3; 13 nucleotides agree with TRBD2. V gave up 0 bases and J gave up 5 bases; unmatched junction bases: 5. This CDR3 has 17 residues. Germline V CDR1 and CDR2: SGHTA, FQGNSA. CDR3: CASSLAITSGRGDTQYF. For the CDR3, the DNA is TGTGCCAGCAGCTTAGCCATCACTAGCGGGAGGGGAGATACGCAGTATTTT.

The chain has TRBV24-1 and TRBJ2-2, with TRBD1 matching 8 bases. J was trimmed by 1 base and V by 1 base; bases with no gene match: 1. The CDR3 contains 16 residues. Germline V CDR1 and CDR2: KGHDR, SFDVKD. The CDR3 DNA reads TGTGCCACCAGTGATTTCAGGGGGCGGAACACCGGGGAGCTGTTTTTT. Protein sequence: CATSDFRGRNTGELFF.

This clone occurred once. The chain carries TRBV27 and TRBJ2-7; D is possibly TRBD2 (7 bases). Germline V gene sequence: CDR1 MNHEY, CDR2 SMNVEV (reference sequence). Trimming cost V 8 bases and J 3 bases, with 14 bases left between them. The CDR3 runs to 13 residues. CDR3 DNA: TGTGCCAGCGCCCAGGGAGGGGGCTACGAGCAGTACTTC. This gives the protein CASAQGGGYEQYF.

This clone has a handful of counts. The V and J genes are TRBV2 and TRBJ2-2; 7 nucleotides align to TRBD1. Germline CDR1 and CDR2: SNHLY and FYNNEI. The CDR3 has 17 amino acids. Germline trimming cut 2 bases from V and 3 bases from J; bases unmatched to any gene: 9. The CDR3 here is CASSEMKGQVDTGELFF. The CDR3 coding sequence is TGTGCCAGCAGTGAAATGAAAGGACAGGTAGACACCGGGGAGCTGTTTTTT.

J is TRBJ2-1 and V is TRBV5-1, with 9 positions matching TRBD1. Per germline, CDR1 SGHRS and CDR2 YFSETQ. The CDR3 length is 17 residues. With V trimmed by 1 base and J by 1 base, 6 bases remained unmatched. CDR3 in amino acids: CASSLRPGTGSYNEQFF. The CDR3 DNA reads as TGCGCCAGCAGCTTGAGACCTGGGACAGGGTCCTACAATGAGCAGTTCTTC.

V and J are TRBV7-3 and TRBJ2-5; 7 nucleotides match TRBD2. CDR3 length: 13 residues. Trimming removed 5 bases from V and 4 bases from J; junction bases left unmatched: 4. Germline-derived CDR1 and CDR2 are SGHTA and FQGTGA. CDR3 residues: CASSQGTIETQYF. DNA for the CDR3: TGTGCCAGCAGCCAAGGGACTATAGAGACCCAGTACTTC.

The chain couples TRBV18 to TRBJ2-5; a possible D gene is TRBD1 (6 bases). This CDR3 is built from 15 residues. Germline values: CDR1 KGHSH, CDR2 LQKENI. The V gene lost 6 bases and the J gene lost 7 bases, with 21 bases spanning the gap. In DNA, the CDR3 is TGTGCCAGCTCGCCTCTACAGGGTTCTTTGGGGACCCAGTACTTC. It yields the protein CASSPLQGSLGTQYF.

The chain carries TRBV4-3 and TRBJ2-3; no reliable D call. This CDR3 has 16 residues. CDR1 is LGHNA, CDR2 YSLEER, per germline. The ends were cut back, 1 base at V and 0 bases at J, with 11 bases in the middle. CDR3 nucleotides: TGCGCCAGCAGCCAAGTCAGTGGCGGAAGCACAGATACGCAGTATTTT. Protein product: CASSQVSGGSTDTQYF.

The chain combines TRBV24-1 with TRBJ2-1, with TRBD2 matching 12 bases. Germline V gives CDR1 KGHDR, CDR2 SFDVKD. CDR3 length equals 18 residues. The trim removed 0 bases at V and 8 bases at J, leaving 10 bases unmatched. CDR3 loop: CATSDLGTSGRLEDEQFF. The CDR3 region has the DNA TGTGCCACCAGTGATTTGGGAACTAGCGGGAGGTTAGAGGATGAGCAGTTCTTC.

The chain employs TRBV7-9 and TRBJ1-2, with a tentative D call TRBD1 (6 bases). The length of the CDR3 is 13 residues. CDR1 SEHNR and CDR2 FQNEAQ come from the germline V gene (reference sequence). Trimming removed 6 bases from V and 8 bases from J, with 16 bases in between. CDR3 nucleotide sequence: TGTGCCAGCAGTCTTTTGGGACAACTCGGCTACACCTTC. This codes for CASSLLGQLGYTF.

The CDR3 bases are TGTGCCTGGAGTGGAGGGAATGGCTACACCTTC. Protein product: CAWSGGNGYTF. The chain combines TRBV30 with TRBJ1-2; the D is unclear. The ends were cut back, 1 base at V and 6 bases at J, with 6 bases in the middle. This CDR3 region has 11 residues. Germline loops: CDR1 GTSNPN, CDR2 SVGIG (reference sequence).

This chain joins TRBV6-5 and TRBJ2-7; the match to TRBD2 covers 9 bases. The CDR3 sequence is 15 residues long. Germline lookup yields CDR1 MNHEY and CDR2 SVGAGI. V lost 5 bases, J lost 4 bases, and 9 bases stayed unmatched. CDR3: CASSPRGSGSYEQYF. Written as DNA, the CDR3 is TGTGCCAGCAGTCCTCGGGGTAGCGGGAGTTACGAGCAGTACTTC.

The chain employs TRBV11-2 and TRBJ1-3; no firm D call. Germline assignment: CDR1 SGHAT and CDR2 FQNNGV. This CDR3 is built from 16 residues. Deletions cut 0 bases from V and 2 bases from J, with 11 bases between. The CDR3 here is CASSLDNPRPGNTIYF. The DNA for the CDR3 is TGTGCCAGCAGCTTAGATAACCCGAGGCCTGGAAACACCATATATTTT.

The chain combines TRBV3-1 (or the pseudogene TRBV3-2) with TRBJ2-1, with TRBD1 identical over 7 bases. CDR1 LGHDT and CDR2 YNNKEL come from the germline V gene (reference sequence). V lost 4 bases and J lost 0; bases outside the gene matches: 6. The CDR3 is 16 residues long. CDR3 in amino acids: CASSRGGGDSYNEQFF. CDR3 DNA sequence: TGTGCCAGCAGCCGAGGGGGCGGAGACTCCTACAATGAGCAGTTCTTC.

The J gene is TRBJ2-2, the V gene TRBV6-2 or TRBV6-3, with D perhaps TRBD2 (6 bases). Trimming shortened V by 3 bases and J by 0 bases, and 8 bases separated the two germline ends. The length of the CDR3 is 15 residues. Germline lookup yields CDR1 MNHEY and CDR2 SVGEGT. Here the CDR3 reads CASSYLATNTGELFF. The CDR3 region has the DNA TGTGCCAGCAGTTATCTAGCGACGAACACCGGGGAGCTGTTTTTT.

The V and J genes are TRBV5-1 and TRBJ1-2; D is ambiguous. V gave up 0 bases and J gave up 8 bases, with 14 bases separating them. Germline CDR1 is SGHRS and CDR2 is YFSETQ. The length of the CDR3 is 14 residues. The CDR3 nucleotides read TGCGCCAGCAGCTTGGCTCGGGAGAATGAAGGCTACACCTTC. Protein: CASSLARENEGYTF.

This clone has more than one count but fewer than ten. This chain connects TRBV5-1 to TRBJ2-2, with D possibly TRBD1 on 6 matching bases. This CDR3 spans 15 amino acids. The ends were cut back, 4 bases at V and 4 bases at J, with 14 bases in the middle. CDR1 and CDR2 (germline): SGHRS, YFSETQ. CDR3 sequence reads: CASSASLGATGELFF. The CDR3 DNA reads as TGCGCCAGCAGCGCTTCCTTGGGGGCCACCGGGGAGCTGTTTTTT.

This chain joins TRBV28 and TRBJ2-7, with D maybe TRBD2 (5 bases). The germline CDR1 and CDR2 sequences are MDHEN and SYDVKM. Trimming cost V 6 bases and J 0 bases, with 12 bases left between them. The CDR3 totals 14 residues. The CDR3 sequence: CASSPGSSSYEQYF. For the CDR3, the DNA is TGTGCCAGCAGCCCGGGATCAAGCTCCTACGAGCAGTACTTC.

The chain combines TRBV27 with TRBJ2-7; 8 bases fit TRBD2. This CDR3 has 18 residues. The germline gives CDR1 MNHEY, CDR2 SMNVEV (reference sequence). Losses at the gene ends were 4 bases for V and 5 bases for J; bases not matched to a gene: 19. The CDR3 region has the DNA TGTGCCAGCAGTTCAATGACCCTAGCGGGCTTGGTAGGGGACGAGCAGTACTTC. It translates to CASSSMTLAGLVGDEQYF.